The clone carrying this T cell receptor (beta chain) showed up many times. Its target is unknown. Other DNA sequences in this sample translate to the same CDR3. Each sample came from a Caucasian adult donor living in Nashville, Tennessee. Authors' methods: From ImmunoSEQ came sequences covering only the junction and carrying no quality scores, so filtering differed. The assay was immunoSEQ multiplex PCR, and TCRdb's table has in-frame clones only and misses some. The V and J calls and clone size were taken over from that table, and D and trimming were inferred from the DNA. The sample holds roughly 1,000,000 clones, around three quarters seen once. The source of the sample is a study of shared clonotypes between healthy human individuals. Study summary: Researchers assigned three CD4 naive, three CD4 memory, two CD8 naive and one CD8 memory plate to each donor.

Findings and caveats of the study: Memory subsets had estimated richness that was generally smaller than that of naive subsets.

The TCR was taken from a man between 18 and 35 years old in good health. Some clones in this sample may be carry-over from other donors' samples. Sequencing was done on a sample of memory CD4+ T cells from PBMCs. Subset of the sample: CD45RA-negative fraction.

This chain's CDR3 is CASSRSGSFNEQYF. The CDR3 DNA sequence: TGTGCCAGCAGTCGTAGCGGGAGTTTCAACGAGCAGTACTTC. The rearrangement links TRBV28 to TRBJ2-7; 9 bases align to TRBD2. The CDR3 is 14 amino acids. Germline V gives CDR1 MDHEN, CDR2 SYDVKM. The junction had 7 bases not matched to a gene; V was cut back by 5 bases and J by 5 bases. The entire variable domain, with the rest obtained from reference TRBV28 and TRBJ2-7, is as follows: DVKVTQSSRYLVKRTGEKVFLECVQDMDHENMFWYRQDPGLGLRLIYFSYDVKMKEKGDIPEGYSVSREKKERFSLILESASTNQTSMYLCASSRSGSFNEQYFGPGTRLTVT.